One and the same sample provided the 19 T cell receptor beta chains below, sequenced in a study of monozygotic twins with inflammatory bowel disease. TCRdb reprocessed the 5' RACE reads, keeping one entry per CDR3 protein, no DNA. The listing contains fewer than 400,000 distinct CDR3 sequences. The sequenced sample consisted of blood. These receptors came from a human donor with ulcerative colitis or Crohn's disease, or a healthy co-twin of an affected twin (not recorded which).

J is TRBJ2-5 and V is TRBV7-2; TCRdb proposes TRBD2, but this gene call is untestable without DNA. Per the germline V gene, CDR1 is SGHTA and CDR2 is FQGNSA. This CDR3 spans 14 amino acids. CDR3 sequence reads: CASTGLAGEGTQYF. Full variable domain (rest looked up from reference TRBV7-2 and TRBJ2-5): GAGVSQSPSNKVTEKGKDVELRCDPISGHTALYWYRQSLGQGLEFLIYFQGNSAPDKSGLPSDRFSAERTGGSVSTLTIQRTQQEDSAVYLCASTGLAGEGTQYFGPGTRLLVL.

The V call is TRBV29-1, the J call TRBJ2-2; the TCRdb call, TRBD2, lacks DNA for checking. This CDR3 comprises 15 residues. Germline assignment: CDR1 SQVTM and CDR2 ANQGSEA. The CDR3 sequence: CSVCRDYPETGELFF.

The chain combines TRBV12-3 or TRBV12-4 with TRBJ1-1; TCRdb calls TRBD1, which cannot be checked without DNA. The CDR3 totals 13 residues. The CDR3 sequence is CASAKGARTEAFF.

This chain joins TRBV5-1 and TRBJ2-1; TCRdb calls TRBD2, which cannot be checked without DNA. There are 21 residues in the CDR3. The germline CDR1 and CDR2 sequences are SGHRS and YFSETQ. This chain's CDR3 is CASKIGGTSGSQPGAYNEQFF.

The chain combines TRBV6-2 or TRBV6-3 with TRBJ2-5; TCRdb selects TRBD2, and the lack of DNA leaves this call unchecked. The CDR3 covers 15 residues. Germline V gives CDR1 MNHEY, CDR2 SVGEGT. CDR3 amino acids: CASSYSLAGMETQYF.

This chain joins TRBV6-4 and TRBJ2-3; the TCRdb call, TRBD1, lacks DNA for checking. Per the germline V gene, CDR1 is MRHNA and CDR2 is SNTAGT. The CDR3 has 14 amino acids. The CDR3 here is CASSDGAASDTQYF.

The gene calls are TRBV12-3 or TRBV12-4 and TRBJ2-7; the D call of TRBD1 rests on TCRdb alone, since no DNA is present to check it. This CDR3 spans 15 amino acids. CDR3 loop: CASSLPPAGDYEQYF.

This chain joins TRBV12-3 or TRBV12-4 and TRBJ2-5. The CDR3 is made up of 13 amino acids. The CDR3 sequence: CASSFLGWVGEYF.

The CDR3 region is CASRTLEKLFF. J is TRBJ1-4 and V is TRBV6-2 or TRBV6-3. The CDR3 sequence is 11 residues long. Germline V CDR1 and CDR2: MNHEY, SVGEGT.

J is TRBJ2-1 and V is TRBV6-2 or TRBV6-3; TCRdb gives TRBD1 as the D gene, but with no DNA this cannot be confirmed. Per germline, CDR1 MNHEY and CDR2 SVGEGT. There are 14 residues in the CDR3. The CDR3 region is CASSYRDRGNEQFF.

The CDR3 is CASSLKTLTAPSGYTF. The rearrangement joins TRBV5-6 to TRBJ1-2; TCRdb returns TRBD1, unconfirmable since there is no DNA. The CDR3 consists of 16 residues. Germline assignment: CDR1 SGHDT and CDR2 YYEEEE.

The rearrangement links TRBV6-5 to TRBJ2-3; TCRdb reports TRBD1, a call that lacks DNA to check it against. This CDR3 is built from 15 residues. The V gene's germline CDR1 is MNHEY and CDR2 SVGAGI. The chain's CDR3 is CASSYSRGATDTQYF.

The chain couples TRBV5-1 to TRBJ2-1; TCRdb proposes TRBD2, but this gene call is untestable without DNA. The germline V gene has CDR1 SGHRS and CDR2 YFSETQ. This CDR3 comprises 14 residues. The CDR3 region is CASSLQREGPDQFF.

The V and J genes are TRBV12-3 or TRBV12-4 and TRBJ1-5; TCRdb's D call of TRBD1 is untestable without DNA. This CDR3 region has 14 residues. The CDR3 protein is CASTATGGYQPQHF.

The chain carries TRBV5-1 and TRBJ1-6. The CDR3 runs to 15 residues. Germline V gene data show CDR1 as SGHRS and CDR2 as YFSETQ. CDR3: CASSLVQGGVSPLHF.

The V call is TRBV3-1, the J call TRBJ2-3; TCRdb proposes TRBD2, but this gene call is untestable without DNA. The CDR3 contains 13 residues. CDR1 and CDR2 from the germline V gene are LGHDT and YNNKEL (reference sequence). CDR3 region: CASSGLITDTQYF.

V gene TRBV7-2 combines with J gene TRBJ1-3; TCRdb reports TRBD1, a call that lacks DNA to check it against. CDR1 is SGHTA, CDR2 FQGNSA, per germline. CDR3 size: 16 residues. The CDR3 region is CASSLLSTNSGNTIYF. Full variable domain (rest looked up from reference TRBV7-2 and TRBJ1-3): GAGVSQSPSNKVTEKGKDVELRCDPISGHTALYWYRQSLGQGLEFLIYFQGNSAPDKSGLPSDRFSAERTGGSVSTLTIQRTQQEDSAVYLCASSLLSTNSGNTIYFGEGSWLTVV.

The chain carries TRBV12-3 or TRBV12-4 and TRBJ2-1; TCRdb selects TRBD2, and the lack of DNA leaves this call unchecked. The CDR3 is 15 amino acids. The CDR3 here is CASSLSGARYNEQFF.

V is TRBV5-1 and J is TRBJ2-1; TCRdb outputs TRBD2, but without DNA this stays unchecked. The CDR3 is 17 residues long. CDR1 is SGHRS, CDR2 YFSETQ, per germline. The CDR3 region is CASSSSQSGRGNNEQFF. Combining the CDR3 with reference TRBV5-1 and TRBJ2-1 gives the whole variable domain KAGVTQTPRYLIKTRGQQVTLSCSPISGHRSVSWYQQTPGQGLQFLFEYFSETQRNKGNFPGRFSGRQFSNSRSEMNVSTLELGDSALYLCASSSSQSGRGNNEQFFGPGTRLTVL.